This T cell receptor (beta chain) was captured in a study of shared clonotypes between healthy human individuals. Study background: Three men and a couple of women, aged 18 to 49, were donors. Whole-study results and caveats: Non-shared clonotypes showed lower generation probabilities than clonotypes common to all four donors. Several donors showed sharing of approximately 5% of naive CD4 clonotypes.

As to this clone: Its specificity is not known.

The assay was immunoSEQ multiplex PCR, and TCRdb's table has in-frame clones only and misses some. The sample has 2 million to 2.5 million clones, just under 95% seen once. The material sequenced was naive CD4+ T cells from PBMCs. Noted subset: CD45RA+ positively selected. This receptor was obtained from a man in his late teens or twenties in good health. Some clones in this sample may be carry-over from other donors' samples.

In DNA form, the CDR3 reads TGCGCCAGCAGCCTACATACGCAGGCTAGCGGGAACCAACTGGGGGAGTTCTTC. Translated, it gives CASSLHTQASGNQLGEFF. The rearrangement links TRBV4-3 to TRBJ2-1, with TRBD2 matching 9 bases. This CDR3 spans 18 amino acids. Looked up from germline, CDR1 is LGHNA and CDR2 is YSLEER. V lost 4 bases and J lost 14; bases outside the gene matches: 24.